The 29 T cell receptor beta chains below were found in one sample sequenced in a study of T-cell memory formation after mild COVID-19. Each CDR3 protein is one row after TCRdb ran MiXCR on the 5' RACE reads. This table holds roughly 350,000 distinct CDR3 sequences, more than 20% found once. The sequencing sample was made of PBMCs or a T cell subset sorted from them (not recorded which). These receptors were collected from an adult woman who had mild COVID-19 (a few samples of this study predate the infection). Cell type and time point are not known.

This clonotype has a handful of counts. This rearrangement joins TRBV3-1 to TRBJ1-5; D is unresolved. The CDR3 has 15 amino acids. Germline values: CDR1 LGHDT, CDR2 YNNKEL (reference sequence). Trimming left V 0 bases short and J 5 bases short, with 11 bases between. CDR3 region: CASSQDNSLHQPQHF. CDR3 bases: TGTGCCAGCAGCCAAGATAACAGTCTGCATCAGCCCCAGCATTTT.

This clonotype has just a few counts. V usage is TRBV2 and J usage is TRBJ1-5, with 7 bases matching TRBD1. The germline CDR1 and CDR2 sequences are SNHLY and FYNNEI. This CDR3 contains 15 residues. V lost 7 bases, J lost 1 base, and 7 bases stayed unmatched. This chain's CDR3 is CASKRGRRSNQPQHF. DNA for the CDR3: TGTGCCAGCAAGAGGGGGCGCAGGAGCAATCAGCCCCAGCATTTT.

The sample holds many counts of this clonotype. The chain is built from TRBV27 and TRBJ2-3; D uncertain. V was cut by 4 bases and J by 4 bases, with 9 bases left in between. The length of the CDR3 is 13 residues. In germline, CDR1 is MNHEY, CDR2 SMNVEV (reference sequence). This CDR3 reads CASSWDGADTQYF. The DNA of the CDR3 is TGTGCCAGCAGTTGGGATGGAGCAGATACGCAGTATTTT.

This clonotype occurred a few times. This rearrangement joins TRBV9 to TRBJ2-5; 9 bases agree with TRBD2. The CDR3 totals 16 residues. Germline loops: CDR1 SGDLS, CDR2 YYNGEE. The J segment lost 4 bases and the V segment lost 0 bases, leaving 7 bases of the junction unmatched. The CDR3 reads CASSVGASGNLETQYF. The CDR3 coding sequence is TGTGCCAGCAGCGTAGGGGCTAGCGGGAACTTAGAGACCCAGTACTTC.

The chain recombines TRBV21-1 with TRBJ2-3; TRBD2 is the table's D call and was not checked against the DNA. TRBV21-1 is a listed pseudogene. The CDR3 extends over 18 amino acids. CDR3 sequence: CARKKGLAGGQRTDTQYF. The CDR3 nucleotides read TGTGCCAGGAAGAAGGGACTAGCGGGGGGGCAGCGCACAGATACGCAGTATTTT.

In this sample, this clonotype turned up a few times. The genes are TRBV20-1 and TRBJ2-7; 8 bases line up with TRBD2. The CDR3 is made up of 13 amino acids. The V gene end was trimmed by 3 bases and the J gene end by 5 bases; junction bases not matched to a gene: 6. Germline CDR1 and CDR2: DFQATT and SNEGSKA (reference sequence). CDR3 DNA: TGCAGTGCTAGTCGAGCGGGGGACCACGAGCAGTACTTC. Amino acids: CSASRAGDHEQYF.

The chain recombines TRBV5-5 with TRBJ2-5; the D gene is possibly TRBD1 (6 bases). The CDR3 has 14 residues. Deletions cut 4 bases from V and 3 bases from J, with 13 bases between. Germline CDR1 is SGHKS and CDR2 is YYEKEE (reference sequence). The CDR3 region is CASSPWPGEETQYF. The CDR3 region has the DNA TGTGCCAGCAGCCCCTGGCCAGGGGAAGAGACCCAGTACTTC.

In its sample, this clonotype was seen a few times. J is TRBJ1-1 and V is TRBV29-1; possible D gene TRBD1, 5 bases. The CDR3 covers 17 residues. Trimming removed 5 bases from V and 3 bases from J, with 25 bases in between. Germline CDR1 SQVTM, CDR2 ANQGSEA. CDR3 sequence: CSVPPKGAGSGDTEAFF. The CDR3 DNA reads TGCAGCGTTCCACCGAAAGGTGCAGGGTCCGGGGACACTGAAGCTTTCTTT.

The table lists this clonotype with a few counts. The chain couples TRBV12-3 or TRBV12-4 to TRBJ2-3, with 9 positions matching TRBD2. The CDR3 is made up of 15 amino acids. V lost 4 bases, J lost 6 bases, and 8 bases stayed unmatched. CDR3 nucleotides: TGTGCCAGCAGTTCTCTAGCGGGATTCGCGGATACGCAGTATTTT. It specifies CASSSLAGFADTQYF.

This clonotype has at least ten counts. This chain links TRBV5-1 with TRBJ2-4, with 7 bases fitting TRBD1. The CDR3 totals 14 residues. Germline V gene sequence: CDR1 SGHRS, CDR2 YFSETQ. Trimming cost V 4 bases and J 5 bases; bases outside gene matches: 6. The DNA for the CDR3 is TGCGCCAGCAGCCCTACGACAGGGCAAAACATTCAGTACTTC. Residues: CASSPTTGQNIQYF.

This rearrangement joins TRBV29-1 to TRBJ2-5, with 8 positions matching TRBD1. This CDR3 is 13 amino acids long. V lost 3 bases to trimming and J lost 7 bases; unmatched junction nucleotides: 7. CDR1 SQVTM and CDR2 ANQGSEA come from the germline V gene. The CDR3 bases are TGCAGCGTTGATTCAGGGGGCGGGGTGACCCAGTACTTC. The encoded protein is CSVDSGGGVTQYF.

The table lists this clonotype with a few counts. The chain links TRBV6-6 to TRBJ2-3; 8 nucleotides agree with TRBD2. The CDR3 runs 16 residues. CDR1 and CDR2 (germline): MNHNY, SVGAGI (reference sequence). After removal of 4 bases from V and 0 bases from J, the junction contained 6 bases not matched to a gene. In DNA, the CDR3 is TGTGCCAGCAGTTTCCTGACTAGCGCGAGCACAGATACGCAGTATTTT. Protein product: CASSFLTSASTDTQYF.

Of note for this clonotype: Its ends do not fully match the called genes, so a read error is possible. The chain has TRBV7-9 and TRBJ2-6, with a weak D call TRBD1 (6 bases). The CDR3 spans 16 residues. From germline, CDR1 is SEHNR and CDR2 FQNEAQ (reference sequence). CDR3 in DNA: TGTGCCAGCAACTTACAGGGAAACTCTGGGGCCAACGTCCTGACTTTC. It translates to CASNLQGNSGANVLTF.

This sequence joins TRBV7-3 and TRBJ1-1; TRBD1 might be the D (5 bases). The V end was cut by 8 bases, the J end by 1 base, with 11 bases between. The CDR3 has 13 amino acids. Germline assignment: CDR1 SGHTA and CDR2 FQGTGA. In DNA form, the CDR3 reads TGTGCCAGCTCAACACAGGAGAACACTGAAGCTTTCTTT. This gives the protein CASSTQENTEAFF.

This clonotype was counted between two and nine times. The chain combines TRBV7-9 with TRBJ2-1; 8 positions match TRBD1. This CDR3 has 15 residues. Germline V gene data show CDR1 as SEHNR and CDR2 as FQNEAQ (reference sequence). Trimming cost V 5 bases and J 3 bases; bases outside gene matches: 6. The CDR3 coding sequence is TGTGCCAGCAGCCCGCCGGACAGGGTCTACAATGAGCAGTTCTTC. This codes for CASSPPDRVYNEQFF.

A few counts support this clonotype. The rearrangement links TRBV15 to TRBJ2-3; TRBD2 matches at 13 bases. Per the germline V gene, CDR1 is LNHNV and CDR2 is YYDKDF (reference sequence). The CDR3 extends over 20 amino acids. V lost 8 bases and J lost 2; bases outside the gene matches: 19. The chain's CDR3 is CATRPDSGLAGVWDTDTQYF. The CDR3 DNA reads TGTGCCACCCGACCGGACAGCGGACTAGCGGGGGTGTGGGACACAGATACGCAGTATTTT.

The chain carries TRBV7-2 and TRBJ2-1, with TRBD2 matching 9 bases. The CDR3 has 15 amino acids. With V trimmed by 7 bases and J by 6 bases, 10 bases remained unmatched. Germline loops: CDR1 SGHTA, CDR2 FQGNSA. In DNA, the CDR3 is TGTGCCAGCACCTTGGCGGGAGCGGGGGGCAATGAGCAGTTCTTC. Protein sequence: CASTLAGAGGNEQFF.

This rearrangement joins TRBV29-1 to TRBJ2-4; D uncertain. Germline CDR1 reads SQVTM; CDR2 reads ANQGSEA. The length of the CDR3 is 13 residues. V dropped 5 bases and J dropped 3 bases, with 11 bases sitting between them. CDR3: CSVQRDHKNIQYF. CDR3 coding DNA: TGCAGCGTTCAAAGGGATCACAAAAACATTCAGTACTTC.

V is TRBV5-4 and J is TRBJ2-7, with 7 nucleotides matching TRBD2. This CDR3 is built from 14 residues. With V trimmed by 2 bases and J by 1 base, 3 bases remained unmatched. The germline V gene encodes CDR1 SGHNT and CDR2 YYREEE (reference sequence). CDR3: CASSFQRDSYEQYF. Here the CDR3 DNA reads TGTGCCAGCAGCTTTCAGCGGGATTCCTACGAGCAGTACTTC.

CDR3 DNA: TGTGCCAGCAGAGGACAGGGGACTAATGAAAAACTGTTTTTT. It specifies CASRGQGTNEKLFF. This chain uses TRBV3-1 with TRBJ1-4, with 9 bases aligning to TRBD1. V lost 6 bases, J lost 2 bases, and 1 base stayed unmatched. This CDR3 has 14 amino acids. The V gene's germline CDR1 is LGHDT and CDR2 YNNKEL (reference sequence). The full variable domain, with the rest looked up from reference TRBV3-1 and TRBJ1-4, is DTAVSQTPKYLVTQMGNDKSIKCEQNLGHDTMYWYKQDSKKFLKIMFSYNNKELIINETVPNRFSPKSPDKAHLNLHINSLELGDSAVYFCASRGQGTNEKLFFGSGTQLSVL.

This clonotype was counted at least ten times. This chain connects TRBV5-5 to TRBJ2-3, with 11 bases fitting TRBD2. V was clipped by 2 bases and J by 1 base; unmatched bases: 0. Germline values: CDR1 SGHKS, CDR2 YYEKEE (reference sequence). CDR3 size: 15 residues. In DNA form, the CDR3 reads TGTGCCAGCAGCTTACTAGCGGGGGGCACAGATACGCAGTATTTT. Residues: CASSLLAGGTDTQYF.

The rearrangement uses TRBV9 and TRBJ2-7; D may be TRBD2 (6 bases). Trimming left V 2 bases short and J 3 bases short, with 9 bases between. This CDR3 is built from 13 residues. Germline V lookup: CDR1 SGDLS, CDR2 YYNGEE. CDR3 bases: TGTGCCAGCAGCGTTGGGGGGAACTACGAGCAGTACTTC. Translated: CASSVGGNYEQYF.

The chain couples TRBV7-9 to TRBJ2-1, with D hard to call. Germline-derived CDR1 and CDR2 are SEHNR and FQNEAQ (reference sequence). V was shortened by 2 bases and J by 10 bases, with 6 bases between the two germline ends. This CDR3 is 11 amino acids long. The CDR3 DNA reads as TGTGCCAGCAGCTTAATGCGAGAGCAGTTCTTC. This encodes CASSLMREQFF. Full variable domain (missing parts from reference TRBV7-9 and TRBJ2-1): DTGVSQNPRHKITKRGQNVTFRCDPISEHNRLYWYRQTLGQGPEFLTYFQNEAQLEKSRLLSDRFSAERPKGSFSTLEIQRTEQGDSAMYLCASSLMREQFFGPGTRLTVL.

There are a few counts of this clonotype. The chain links TRBV7-2 to TRBJ2-5, with 7 bases identical to TRBD1. Germline CDR1 SGHTA, CDR2 FQGNSA. Unmatched junction bases numbered 16, after V lost 3 bases and J lost 3 bases. The CDR3 runs to 18 residues. CDR3 protein: CASSFPYHPGTAKETQYF. As DNA, the CDR3 is TGTGCCAGCAGCTTCCCCTATCATCCCGGGACAGCGAAAGAGACCCAGTACTTC.

This clonotype was counted between two and nine times. The chain combines TRBV29-1 with TRBJ2-2; 9 nucleotides align to TRBD2. This CDR3 has 16 residues. Germline values: CDR1 SQVTM, CDR2 ANQGSEA. Losses at the gene ends were 6 bases for V and 6 bases for J; bases not matched to a gene: 14. CDR3 region: CSVALGGRALAGELFF. The CDR3 DNA is TGCAGCGTCGCCTTGGGCGGGAGGGCCCTCGCCGGGGAGCTGTTTTTT.

This clonotype appeared a single time. The chain carries TRBV2 and TRBJ1-2, with D tentatively TRBD1 (6 bases). Trimming stripped 6 bases from V and 8 bases from J, with 13 bases between. The CDR3 covers 12 residues. Per germline, CDR1 SNHLY and CDR2 FYNNEI. The DNA for the CDR3 is TGTGCCAGCAGGACAGGTTATAAAGGCTACACCTTC. Translating it yields CASRTGYKGYTF.

CDR3 sequence reads: CASSQGGQETQYF. The DNA of the CDR3 is TGTGCCAGCTCACAGGGGGGTCAGGAGACCCAGTACTTC. The chain couples TRBV18 to TRBJ2-5; D assignment may be TRBD1 or TRBD2 (6 bases each). Trimming removed 4 bases from V and 5 bases from J, with 11 bases in between. Germline V gene lookup returns CDR1 KGHSH and CDR2 LQKENI. The CDR3 has 13 residues.

V and J are TRBV30 and TRBJ1-1; TRBD1 is a possible D gene (5 bases). Germline V lookup: CDR1 GTSNPN, CDR2 SVGIG (reference sequence). There are 13 residues in the CDR3. Trimming cost V 0 bases and J 1 base, with 6 bases left between them. CDR3 loop: CAWSVQANTEAFF. Here the CDR3 DNA reads TGTGCCTGGAGTGTACAGGCGAACACTGAAGCTTTCTTT.

This clonotype appeared a few times. A much more abundant neighbour one base away suggests this may be a read error. This chain connects TRBV12-3 or TRBV12-4 to TRBJ1-1, with D unclear. CDR3 length equals 12 residues. With 1 base removed from V and 4 bases from J, the gap between germline ends came to 4 bases. DNA for the CDR3: TGTGCCAGCAGTTTAGGGATCACTGAAGCTTTCTTT. Amino acids: CASSLGITEAFF.